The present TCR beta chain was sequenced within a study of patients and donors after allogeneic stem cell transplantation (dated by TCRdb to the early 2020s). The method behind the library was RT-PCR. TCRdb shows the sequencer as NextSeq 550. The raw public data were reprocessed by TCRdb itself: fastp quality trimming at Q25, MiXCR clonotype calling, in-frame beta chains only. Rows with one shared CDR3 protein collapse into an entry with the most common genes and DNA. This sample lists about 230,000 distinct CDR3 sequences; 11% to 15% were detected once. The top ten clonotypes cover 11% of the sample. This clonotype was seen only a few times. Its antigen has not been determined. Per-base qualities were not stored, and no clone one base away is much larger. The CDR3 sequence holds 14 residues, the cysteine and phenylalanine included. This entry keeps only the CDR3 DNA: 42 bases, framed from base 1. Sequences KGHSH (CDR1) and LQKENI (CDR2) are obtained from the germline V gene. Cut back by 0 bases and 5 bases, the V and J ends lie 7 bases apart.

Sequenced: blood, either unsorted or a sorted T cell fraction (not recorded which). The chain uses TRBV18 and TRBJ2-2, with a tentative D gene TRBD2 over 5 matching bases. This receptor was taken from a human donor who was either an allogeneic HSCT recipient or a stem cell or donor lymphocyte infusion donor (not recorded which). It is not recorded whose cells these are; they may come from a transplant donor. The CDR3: CASSPPRVTGELFF. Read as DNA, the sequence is TGTGCCAGCTCACCACCGAGGGTGACCGGGGAGCTGTTTTTT.